The entry that follows covers one T cell receptor (beta chain) sequence. In the PCR, 60 Vbeta and 13 Jbeta primers were used. This table comes from immunoSEQ multiplex PCR, and its TCRdb copy is limited to in-frame clones, with some not included. Here the sample spans 93,000 or so clones, approximately 66% being singletons. Per the germline V gene, CDR1 is SGHTA and CDR2 is FQGNSA. This CDR3 is 14 amino acids long. V gave up 6 bases and J gave up 4 bases, with 15 bases separating them. This record belongs to a study of cytomegalovirus exposure and HLA in healthy donors. The V and J genes are TRBV7-2 and TRBJ1-1; D unclear. The sample consisted of PBMCs. The TCR comes from a woman aged 50 to 65 in good health and CMV-seronegative. This CDR3 is CASRPAGFGTEAFF. The CDR3 nucleotides are TGTGCCAGCAGACCGGCGGGCTTCGGCACTGAAGCTTTCTTT.